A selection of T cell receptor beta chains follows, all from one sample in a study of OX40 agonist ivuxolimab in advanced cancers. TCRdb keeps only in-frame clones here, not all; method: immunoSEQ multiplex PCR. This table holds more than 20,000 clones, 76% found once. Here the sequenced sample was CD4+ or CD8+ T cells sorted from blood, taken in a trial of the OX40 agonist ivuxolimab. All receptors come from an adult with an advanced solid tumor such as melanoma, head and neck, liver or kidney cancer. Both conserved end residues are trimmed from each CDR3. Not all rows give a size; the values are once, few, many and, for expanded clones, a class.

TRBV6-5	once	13	ASSSGQGAKNGYT
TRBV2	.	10	ASSVGGDTQY
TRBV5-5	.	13	ASSLEPATNEKLF
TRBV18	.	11	ASSPNEDQPQH
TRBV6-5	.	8	ASPLAEAF
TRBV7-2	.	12	ASSPSPSNYGYT
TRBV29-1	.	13	SVEVGQGIKNIQY
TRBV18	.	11	ASSPQGATEAF
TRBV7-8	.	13	ASSPLAGGSYEQY
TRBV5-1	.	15	ASSLGGGAPNNQPQH
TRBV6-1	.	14	ASSVTYRVEVYGYT
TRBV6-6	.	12	ASSSSRRDSPLH
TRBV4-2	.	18	ASSQELGTSGGPGADTQY
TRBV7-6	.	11	ASSYRTQETQY
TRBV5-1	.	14	ASVPSGGSSTDTQY
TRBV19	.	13	ARWRGQGANSPLH
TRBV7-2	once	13	ASSLGGRATGELF
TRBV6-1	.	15	ASSDRTGIALDYGYT
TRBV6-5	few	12	ASSIQGNPNEQY
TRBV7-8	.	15	ASSVALEGTAKNIQY
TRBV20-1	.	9	SSTGNTEAF
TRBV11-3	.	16	ASSRGYGKQGGTDTQY
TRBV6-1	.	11	ASPTDGTDTQY
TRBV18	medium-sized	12	ASSARDGTYEQY
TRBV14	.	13	ASSPRQGGGYGYT
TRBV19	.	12	ASSIDRVNTEAF
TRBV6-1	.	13	ASSRNAGLVHEQY
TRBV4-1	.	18	ASSQDRTSGGAGSYNEQF
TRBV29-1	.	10	SVAQGSTEAF
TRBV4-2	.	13	ASSQDYTSNYGYT
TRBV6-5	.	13	ASSYSGTGTYEQY
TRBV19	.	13	ASSTGQGVRTEAF
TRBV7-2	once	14	ASSLAVRGGGYEQY
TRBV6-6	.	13	ASSTRTSGGNEQF
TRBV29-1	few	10	SVARGASGYT
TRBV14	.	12	ASSRGHLNTEAF
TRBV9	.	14	ASSPRPWDRNYGYT
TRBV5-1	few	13	ASSLVSGFNNEQF
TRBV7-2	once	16	ASSSMGQGAVGNTEAF
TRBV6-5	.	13	ASSATGTSNQPQH
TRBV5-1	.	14	ASSLGAGVKAYGYT